The clone carrying this T cell receptor (beta chain) was picked up many times. Its antigen is unknown. Multiplex PCR, run in two rounds, amplified TCR beta CDR3 from genomic DNA. During first-round PCR, primers specific to each TRBV and TRBJ gene were used. Using its own MiXCR run on the multiplex PCR reads, TCRdb lists one record per CDR3 protein. Among some 15,000 distinct CDR3 sequences, less than 35% were seen once, and the ten largest hold roughly an eighth. The CDR3 is made up of 15 amino acids. Trimming cost V 2 bases and J 5 bases; bases outside gene matches: 5. Germline CDR1 reads KGHSH; CDR2 reads LQKENI. The sample comes from a study of prognosis after radiotherapy for stage I lung cancer. Study outcomes and limitations: There was a fall in unique TCR clone counts after stereotactic body radiation therapy, median roughly 10,000 versus 7,000.

Source: PBMCs, taken before or after stereotactic body radiation therapy (not recorded which). The chain recombines TRBV18 with TRBJ2-5, with 10 positions matching TRBD1. The source is a donor aged 50 or older with non-small cell lung cancer. CDR3 nucleotide sequence: TGTGCCAGCTCACCAGCGGGGACAGGGGATGAGACCCAGTACTTC. Translation: CASSPAGTGDETQYF.